This T cell receptor beta chain emerged from a study of prognosis after radiotherapy for stage I lung cancer. From genomic DNA, TCR beta CDR3 was amplified by two-round multiplex PCR. Gene-specific TRBV and TRBJ primers were used in PCR round one. Each CDR3 protein is one row after TCRdb ran MiXCR on the multiplex PCR reads. The table shows fewer than 30,000 distinct CDR3 sequences, with 46% occurring only once. Germline lookup yields CDR1 SGHNT and CDR2 YENEEA. The V and J ends lost 0 bases and 3 bases, in that order; junction bases with no gene match: 2. The CDR3 is made up of 15 amino acids. This clonotype has ten or more counts.

The TCR comes from a donor over 45 with non-small cell lung cancer. The chain employs TRBV11-3 and TRBJ2-4; TRBD1 matches at 7 bases. Sample: PBMCs, taken before or after stereotactic body radiation therapy (not recorded which). The DNA for the CDR3 is TGTGCCAGCAGCTTAGATCAGGGGGTCAAAAACATTCAGTACTTC. Its protein is CASSLDQGVKNIQYF.